These 14 T cell receptor beta chains share one sample of origin, sequenced in a study of shared clonotypes between healthy human individuals. Here immunoSEQ multiplex PCR was the method, and the copy in TCRdb shows in-frame clones only, minus some. The sample records 2 million to 2.5 million clones, 80% to 95% being singletons. Sequencing was done on a sample of naive CD4+ T cells from PBMCs. Noted subset: CD45RA+ positively selected. These receptors all come from a man between 18 and 35 years old in good health. Some clones in this sample may be carry-over from other donors' samples.

The V call is TRBV9, the J call TRBJ1-2; D not certain. The CDR3 contains 11 residues. Per the germline V gene, CDR1 is SGDLS and CDR2 is YYNGEE. V was pared by 5 bases and J by 0 bases, with 2 bases between. The CDR3 region is CASRANYGYTF. In DNA, the CDR3 is TGTGCCAGCAGAGCTAACTATGGCTACACCTTC.

The chain carries TRBV4-1 and TRBJ2-1; 12 bases are a match to TRBD2. The CDR3 loop spans 16 amino acids. Germline V gene data show CDR1 as MGHRA and CDR2 as YSYEKL. J lost 4 bases, V lost 1 base, and 2 bases had no gene match. The CDR3 DNA reads as TGCGCCAGCAGCCAAGTGACTAGCGGGAGATACAATGAGCAGTTCTTC. Its translation is CASSQVTSGRYNEQFF.

The rearrangement joins TRBV5-1 to TRBJ2-7; D is possibly TRBD1 or TRBD2 (5 bases each). V lost 2 bases, J lost 2 bases, and 17 bases lay in between. This CDR3 region has 16 residues. Germline V CDR1 and CDR2: SGHRS, YFSETQ. Written as DNA, the CDR3 is TGCGCCAGCAGCTTAGCCGGGACGCAGAAAACCTACGAGCAGTACTTC. Residues: CASSLAGTQKTYEQYF.

V and J are TRBV18 and TRBJ2-5; 7 nucleotides match TRBD2. J gave up 5 bases and V 3 bases, and 6 bases lay outside the gene matches. The CDR3 contains 14 residues. The germline CDR1 and CDR2 sequences are KGHSH and LQKENI. In DNA, the CDR3 is TGTGCCAGCTCACCCAAGCGGGGAGAGGAGACCCAGTACTTC. It encodes CASSPKRGEETQYF.

This clone was recorded once. The sample has other DNA sequences that encode this CDR3 too. CDR3 nucleotide sequence: TGTGCCAGCAGTTACTCGGGGCCTGGAAACACCATATATTTT. Translated: CASSYSGPGNTIYF. V gene TRBV6-5 combines with J gene TRBJ1-3, with D perhaps matching TRBD1 (5 bases). The V end was cut by 0 bases, the J end by 2 bases, with 5 bases between. The CDR3 totals 14 residues. In germline, CDR1 is MNHEY, CDR2 SVGAGI.

The chain joins TRBV6-1 to TRBJ1-1; D call uncertain. Germline CDR1 is MNHNS and CDR2 is SASEGT. Trimming took 4 bases from V and 0 from J, leaving 9 bases between them. There are 14 residues in the CDR3. CDR3: CASSALGVNTEAFF. In nucleotides, the CDR3 is TGTGCCAGCAGTGCCCTTGGGGTGAACACTGAAGCTTTCTTT.

This clone was detected only once. The chain carries TRBV7-2 and TRBJ1-2; no reliable D call. V was trimmed by 8 bases and J by 2 bases, leaving 12 bases between them. CDR1 and CDR2 from the germline V gene are SGHTA and FQGNSA. The CDR3 sequence is 13 residues long. This CDR3 reads CASRQRRNYGYTF. CDR3 sequence (DNA): TGTGCCAGCCGCCAAAGGCGGAACTATGGCTACACCTTC. The full variable domain, with the rest looked up from reference TRBV7-2 and TRBJ1-2, is GAGVSQSPSNKVTEKGKDVELRCDPISGHTALYWYRQSLGQGLEFLIYFQGNSAPDKSGLPSDRFSAERTGGSVSTLTIQRTQQEDSAVYLCASRQRRNYGYTFGSGTRLTVV.

This chain connects TRBV18 to TRBJ2-7; 8 bases fit TRBD1. Germline lookup yields CDR1 KGHSH and CDR2 LQKENI. The junction had 8 bases not matched to a gene; V was cut back by 3 bases and J by 1 base. The CDR3 sequence is 16 residues long. CDR3 DNA sequence: TGTGCCAGCTCACCCCAGGGGGCGGGCCGATCCTACGAGCAGTACTTC. Protein product: CASSPQGAGRSYEQYF.

Remarks on this clone: One junction end disagrees with the germline gene, perhaps due to a read error. The rearrangement links TRBV29-1 to TRBJ1-5; 9 bases are a match to TRBD1. CDR1 and CDR2 from the germline V gene are SQVTM and ANQGSEA. CDR3 size: 12 residues. DNA of the CDR3: TGCAGCGTTGAGGGACAGGGTGAGCCCCGGCATTTT. It is translated as CSVEGQGEPRHF.

This rearrangement joins TRBV18 to TRBJ2-1, with D perhaps TRBD1 (10 bases). The germline gives CDR1 KGHSH, CDR2 LQKENI. V dropped 1 base and J dropped 6 bases, with 22 bases sitting between them. The CDR3 extends over 18 amino acids. Here the CDR3 DNA reads TGTGCCAGCTCACCACGACAGGGGGCTAGCGGGACTTCCAATGAGCAGTTCTTC. The encoded protein is CASSPRQGASGTSNEQFF.

The chain has TRBV12-5 and TRBJ2-2, with D maybe TRBD1 (5 bases). Deletions cut 5 bases from V and 2 bases from J, with 9 bases between. Germline assignment: CDR1 LGHNT and CDR2 FRNRAP. This CDR3 contains 14 residues. The CDR3 region has the DNA TGTGCTAGTGGTCCCGACAGCAACACCGGGGAGCTGTTTTTT. It yields the protein CASGPDSNTGELFF. Full variable domain (remainder filled in from reference TRBV12-5 and TRBJ2-2): DARVTQTPRHKVTEMGQEVTMRCQPILGHNTVFWYRQTMMQGLELLAYFRNRAPLDDSGMPKDRFSAEMPDATLATLKIQPSEPRDSAVYFCASGPDSNTGELFFGEGSRLTVL.

The chain uses TRBV28 and TRBJ2-5; the match to TRBD1 covers 9 bases. Trimming removed 4 bases from V and 2 bases from J; junction bases left unmatched: 5. The germline V gene has CDR1 MDHEN and CDR2 SYDVKM. The CDR3 covers 15 residues. CDR3 in amino acids: CASSSAGTGQETQYF. CDR3 DNA sequence: TGTGCCAGCAGTTCGGCCGGGACAGGGCAAGAGACCCAGTACTTC.

This rearrangement joins TRBV7-2 to TRBJ1-2; no clear D. V lost 5 bases, J lost 2 bases, and 9 bases lay in between. There are 13 residues in the CDR3. Germline V gene sequence: CDR1 SGHTA, CDR2 FQGNSA. The CDR3 DNA sequence: TGTGCCAGCAGCCTGCGACGCAACTATGGCTACACCTTC. Its protein product is CASSLRRNYGYTF.

This CDR3 reads CATSRGANAYEQYF. In DNA form, the CDR3 reads TGTGCCACCAGCAGAGGGGCCAATGCCTACGAGCAGTACTTC. The rearrangement joins TRBV15 to TRBJ2-7; no clear D gene. Germline values: CDR1 LNHNV, CDR2 YYDKDF (reference sequence). CDR3 size: 14 residues. V dropped 1 base and J dropped 2 bases, with 9 bases sitting between them.